The rows below give T cell receptor beta chains drawn from one sample of a study of long-term antiretroviral therapy in people with HIV. This table comes from immunoSEQ multiplex PCR, and its TCRdb copy is limited to in-frame clones, with some not included. The sample comprises 20,000 to 25,000 clones, 65% to 85% of which are singletons, and 12% rests with the top ten. The sample in question was unsorted PBMCs, obtained less than 1.8 years before starting antiretroviral therapy. Source of these receptors: a woman aged 40-49 years with HIV. Each CDR3 is given with its conserved first and last residue. D genes are given only for firm matches. Some rows mark clone size as missing; the rest say once, few, many or name a class of expanded clone.

.,TRBV11-3,TRBJ2-7,.,14,CASSYYSEAGEQYF,TGTGCCAGCAGCTATTACTCTGAGGCGGGGGAGCAGTACTTC
.,TRBV5-4,TRBJ2-5,TRBD2,15,CASSLLAGVGETQYF,TGTGCCAGCAGCCTTCTAGCGGGAGTGGGAGAGACCCAGTACTTC
.,TRBV11-2,TRBJ2-5,.,11,CASGSKETQYF,TGTGCCAGCGGATCGAAAGAGACCCAGTACTTC
.,TRBV5-4,TRBJ2-5,.,16,CASSWSLAGAPETQYF,TGTGCCAGCAGCTGGAGCTTAGCCGGGGCCCCAGAGACCCAGTACTTC
few,TRBV11-2,TRBJ1-3,.,15,CASSFLGSSGNTIYF,TGTGCCAGCAGCTTCCTGGGCAGCTCTGGAAACACCATATATTTT
once,TRBV6-5,TRBJ1-2,.,15,CASRATWTANYGYTF,TGTGCCAGCAGGGCAACTTGGACAGCTAACTATGGCTACACCTTC
few,TRBV2,TRBJ2-3,.,11,CASSEGNTQYF,TGTGCCAGCAGTGAAGGCAATACGCAGTATTTT
.,TRBV19,TRBJ2-1,.,12,CASSIVKDEQFF,TGTGCCAGTAGTATAGTTAAGGATGAGCAGTTCTTC
.,TRBV11-3,TRBJ2-7,TRBD1,15,CASSPSGQGSHEQYF,TGTGCCAGCAGCCCAAGCGGACAGGGCAGCCACGAGCAGTACTTC
few,TRBV6-1,TRBJ2-2,.,15,CASKKYSANTGELFF,TGTGCCAGCAAGAAGTATAGCGCAAACACCGGGGAGCTGTTTTTT
.,TRBV25-1,TRBJ1-5,.,13,CASRQGYNQPQHF,TGTGCCAGCAGACAGGGCTACAATCAGCCCCAGCATTTT
.,TRBV18,TRBJ1-5,.,15,CASSNTVNSNQPQHF,TGTGCCAGCTCGAACACCGTGAATAGCAATCAGCCCCAGCATTTT
.,TRBV2,TRBJ2-1,.,14,CASSGRSYDNEQFF,TGTGCCAGCAGTGGGAGGAGCTACGACAATGAGCAGTTCTTC
.,TRBV5-1,TRBJ2-2,TRBD2,16,CASSFWGSGDTGELFF,TGCGCCAGCAGCTTTTGGGGTAGCGGGGACACCGGGGAGCTGTTTTTT
.,TRBV11-2,TRBJ2-5,TRBD2,15,CASSWGGLAQETQYF,TGTGCCAGCAGCTGGGGGGGACTTGCGCAAGAGACCCAGTACTTC
.,TRBV13,TRBJ1-3,.,14,CASSRVSSGNTIYF,TGTGCCAGCAGCCGTGTCTCCTCTGGAAACACCATATATTTT
.,TRBV4-3,TRBJ2-7,TRBD2,19,CASSQDLTSGGRWNYEQYF,TGCGCCAGCAGCCAAGATCTAACTAGCGGGGGTCGATGGAACTACGAGCAGTACTTC
.,TRBV30,TRBJ2-7,.,12,CAWSVLGPEQYF,TGTGCCTGGAGTGTACTGGGCCCCGAGCAGTACTTC
.,TRBV7-9,TRBJ2-1,.,14,CASSLLTSFNEQFF,TGTGCCAGCAGCCTCCTAACTAGCTTCAATGAGCAGTTCTTC
.,TRBV4-1,TRBJ2-1,.,13,CASSSGPYNEQFF,TGCGCCAGCAGCTCCGGACCCTACAATGAGCAGTTCTTC
.,TRBV5-6,TRBJ2-3,.,17,CASSSARDTYSTDTQYF,TGTGCCAGCAGCTCGGCCAGGGACACATATAGCACAGATACGCAGTATTTT
.,TRBV11-3,TRBJ2-6,.,16,CASTRPTGAGANVLTF,TGTGCCAGCACCCGCCCCACGGGGGCTGGGGCCAACGTCCTGACTTTC
medium-sized,TRBV4-2,TRBJ1-1,.,17,CASSQEGTTLLNTEAFF,TGTGCCAGCAGCCAAGAAGGGACAACACTTCTCAACACTGAAGCTTTCTTT
.,TRBV5-4,TRBJ1-1,TRBD1,14,CASSLLGTGSEAFF,TGTGCCAGCAGCTTACTCGGGACAGGGAGTGAAGCTTTCTTT
.,TRBV6-5,TRBJ2-1,TRBD2,15,CASSGGLAGNNEQFF,TGTGCCAGCAGCGGGGGACTAGCGGGAAACAATGAGCAGTTCTTC
.,TRBV19,TRBJ2-3,TRBD2,16,CASSIMASGYTDTQYF,TGTGCCAGTAGTATAATGGCTAGCGGTTACACAGATACGCAGTATTTT
.,TRBV6-5,TRBJ2-1,TRBD2,15,CASSYLSGGHNEQFF,TGTGCCAGCAGTTACCTCAGCGGGGGACACAATGAGCAGTTCTTC
.,TRBV30,TRBJ2-2,.,16,CACPDSDRAGTGELFF,TGTGCCTGTCCCGACTCAGACAGGGCGGGGACCGGGGAGCTGTTTTTT
few,TRBV10-2,TRBJ1-5,.,14,CASSSGTIGQPQHF,TGCGCCAGCAGTTCCGGGACAATAGGTCAGCCCCAGCATTTT
.,TRBV10-3,TRBJ2-1,.,14,CAISESQQGYEQFF,TGTGCCATCAGTGAGTCACAACAGGGATATGAGCAGTTCTTC
.,TRBV2,TRBJ2-5,.,13,CASSDKGEETQYF,TGTGCCAGCAGTGATAAGGGGGAAGAGACCCAGTACTTC
.,TRBV19,TRBJ2-7,TRBD1,15,CASSPRTGSSYEQYF,TGTGCCAGTAGTCCCAGGACAGGGAGCTCCTACGAGCAGTACTTC
.,TRBV9,TRBJ2-7,TRBD2,12,CASSGEGYEQYF,TGTGCCAGCAGCGGGGAGGGCTACGAGCAGTACTTC
.,TRBV19,TRBJ2-7,.,12,CASSTGFHEQYF,TGTGCCAGTAGTACGGGGTTCCACGAGCAGTACTTC
.,TRBV4-2,TRBJ2-7,.,16,CASSQEADSWTYEQYF,TGTGCCAGCAGCCAAGAGGCCGACTCTTGGACCTACGAGCAGTACTTC
.,TRBV10-3,TRBJ2-7,.,12,CAISAHYYEQYF,TGTGCCATCAGTGCCCACTATTACGAGCAGTACTTC
.,TRBV19,TRBJ2-5,.,11,CASSPGETQYF,TGTGCCAGTAGTCCCGGGGAGACCCAGTACTTC
.,TRBV25-1,TRBJ1-1,.,14,CASSLTGMNTEAFF,TGTGCCAGCAGTTTAACAGGGATGAACACTGAAGCTTTCTTT
.,TRBV5-5,TRBJ2-7,.,14,CASSLDQGTYEQYF,TGTGCCAGCAGCTTGGACCAGGGCACCTACGAGCAGTACTTC
.,TRBV9,TRBJ2-7,TRBD1,14,CASSAGTVSYEQYF,TGTGCCAGCAGCGCCGGGACAGTCTCCTACGAGCAGTACTTC
.,TRBV27,TRBJ2-4,.,13,CASSLTAKNIQYF,TGTGCCAGCAGTTTAACAGCCAAAAACATTCAGTACTTC
.,TRBV7-2,TRBJ2-7,.,16,CASSLSAGRSSYEQYF,TGTGCCAGCAGCTTATCCGCAGGTCGATCCTCCTACGAGCAGTACTTC
.,TRBV4-3,TRBJ1-1,.,15,CASSQSVWVSTEAFF,TGCGCCAGCAGCCAATCAGTTTGGGTTTCCACTGAAGCTTTCTTT
few,TRBV7-9,TRBJ1-2,.,13,CASSSDGLYGYTF,TGTGCCAGCAGCTCGGACGGGCTTTATGGCTACACCTTC
once,TRBV25-1,TRBJ1-2,.,15,CASSELGGFYGGYTF,TGTGCCAGCAGTGAACTTGGTGGTTTTTATGGTGGCTACACCTTC
.,TRBV11-2,TRBJ1-1,.,15,CASSKLSEMNTEAFF,TGTGCCAGCAGCAAACTTTCAGAAATGAACACTGAAGCTTTCTTT
once,TRBV2,TRBJ1-3,.,14,CASSVSGSGNTIYF,TGTGCCAGCAGTGTAAGCGGCTCTGGAAACACCATATATTTT
.,TRBV6-6,TRBJ1-4,.,13,CASLEPSVEKLFF,TGTGCCAGTCTGGAACCATCAGTGGAAAAACTGTTTTTT
.,TRBV5-1,TRBJ2-7,TRBD2,17,CASSLVGSGGFSYEQYF,TGCGCCAGCAGCTTGGTGGGGTCGGGAGGTTTCTCCTACGAGCAGTACTTC
few,TRBV4-1,TRBJ2-3,.,16,CASSQVDLGFTDTQYF,TGCGCCAGCAGCCAAGTGGACCTGGGATTCACAGATACGCAGTATTTT
.,TRBV18,TRBJ1-1,.,19,CASSPRNRRSRTGNTEAFF,TGTGCCAGCTCACCACGTAATCGCAGATCCAGAACAGGGAACACTGAAGCTTTCTTT
.,TRBV15,TRBJ2-2,TRBD2,15,CATRQGLVNTGELFF,TGTGCCACCAGACAGGGACTAGTGAACACCGGGGAGCTGTTTTTT
.,TRBV7-9,TRBJ1-2,.,14,CASVPGTQTDGYTF,TGTGCCAGCGTCCCTGGGACGCAAACCGATGGCTACACCTTC
.,TRBV5-1,TRBJ1-3,TRBD1,15,CASSEGQTWGNTIYF,TGCGCCAGCAGCGAGGGACAGACGTGGGGAAACACCATATATTTT
.,TRBV29-1,TRBJ1-2,.,14,CSVDIAEANYGYTF,TGCAGCGTTGACATAGCAGAAGCTAACTATGGCTACACCTTC